This entry describes one T cell receptor gamma chain. This clone is large (0.1 to 1%). The antigen it binds to is not known. Per-nucleotide qualities are absent, and no much larger clonotype sits a single base away. This sample was included in a study of Vγ9Vδ2 T cells in congenital toxoplasmosis (dated by TCRdb to about 2021). Concerning the study at large: Congenital toxoplasmosis was diagnosed using IgG, IgM and IgA serology, Western blot and an in-house interferon-gamma release assay. TCR sequencing covered about 5 infected and about 11 uninfected infants at 2 months, plus 3 infected and 4 uninfected infants at 1 year. In this study, researchers looked at the gamma and delta chain CDR3 repertoires of sorted blood gammadelta T cells, comparing infants congenitally infected with T. gondii against uninfected infants. Repertoire sequencing was done on samples from infants at 2 months after birth and at 1 year of age.

The germline V end is reduced by 4 bases and the J end by 4 bases; junction bases left unmatched: 4. The CDR3 has 16 amino acids, counting the end cysteine and phenylalanine. Here the CDR3 DNA is all that survives: 48 bases in frame from base 1. CDR1 and CDR2 are drawn from the germline V gene (reference sequence): GITISATS, ISYDGTV. Mothers of both infected and uninfected infants received the same treatment, using spiramycin and/or pyrimethamine plus sulfadiazine plus folinic acid. Every infant, whether infected or uninfected, was delivered at term, after more than 37 weeks of gestation. Around 950 uL of blood was processed into PBMCs by Lymphoprep gradient centrifugation, then cryopreserved in liquid nitrogen and shipped to Belgium. After thawing, PBMCs were labeled with Zombie NIR viability dye and stained with CD3, TCR gammadelta, Vgamma9 and Vdelta2 antibodies. CD3+ TCRgammadelta+ T cells were sorted on a FACSAria III with a mean purity of around 98%. For each sample, RNA was extracted from roughly 10,000 sorted gammadelta T cells with the RNeasy Micro Kit. Each infant was born to a mother who had been enrolled with a primary T. gondii infection during pregnancy. Infant peripheral blood was collected at an outpatient microbiology and virology center in Pavia, Italy.

Template-switch reverse transcription with SuperScript II was used to generate cDNA, with TRGC- and TRDC-specific primers combined in a single tube. The TRGC primer was designed for binding to both the TRGC1 and TRGC2 constant genes. Amplification of TRG and TRD was done with the KAPA Real-Time Library Amplification Kit, and AMPure XP beads were used for purification between steps. Illumina sequencing adapters were added by index PCR using the Nextera XT Index Kit. TRG and TRD amplicons were sequenced on an Illumina MiSeq with the V2 300 kit, giving 150 bp paired-end reads. As for the original processing: Before further analysis, read quality was checked using FastQC version 0.11.8. With MiXCR version 3.0.3, reads were aligned to GenBank TRG or TRD reference genes and CDR3 sequences were built. Default MiXCR settings were kept, except that 3 rather than 5 consecutive nucleotides were used to assemble TRDD gene segments. N additions, CDR3 length, J segment length and clonotype sharing between samples were computed with VDJtools version 1.2.1. CDR3 sequences that were out of frame or contained stop codons were left out of the analysis. Infant repertoires were compared for overlap with previously published fetal, cord blood and adult blood Vgamma9Vdelta2 repertoires. Clonotypes were called again by TCRdb from the public reads via CATT, and duplicate nucleotide sequences were then merged into one entry. These V and J calls rely on TCRdb rather than the paper's analysis. This sample lists approximately 390 gamma-chain clones; 10% to 11% were detected once. The biggest ten clones account for roughly 27% of the sample.

Study-wide findings and limitations: Repertoire differences between infected and uninfected infants were less clear at 1 year of age than at 2 months. Two months was the earliest age with enough suitable sample material for TCR repertoire analysis, so newborn repertoires were not sequenced. Among approximately 2-month-old infants, germline-encoded fetal-type TRDV2 CDR3 sequences seemed to show up more often in infected than in uninfected infants, which suggests an in utero expansion footprint. At 2 months, TRGV9 and TRDV2 CDR3s of infected infants appeared to carry fewer N additions than uninfected infants, especially TRDV2-TRDJ1 sequences. A public TRGV9 clonotype was highly prevalent in both infected and uninfected infants.

The sequence was collected from a child younger than 10 born to a mother with Toxoplasma gondii infection during pregnancy, either congenitally infected or uninfected (not recorded which). Input material: gamma-delta T cells from blood. This chain joins TRGV9 to TRGJP. The DNA sequence is TGTGCCTTGTGGGACGCTCAAGAGTTGGGCAAAAAAATCAAGGTATTT. This sequence encodes CALWDAQELGKKIKVF.